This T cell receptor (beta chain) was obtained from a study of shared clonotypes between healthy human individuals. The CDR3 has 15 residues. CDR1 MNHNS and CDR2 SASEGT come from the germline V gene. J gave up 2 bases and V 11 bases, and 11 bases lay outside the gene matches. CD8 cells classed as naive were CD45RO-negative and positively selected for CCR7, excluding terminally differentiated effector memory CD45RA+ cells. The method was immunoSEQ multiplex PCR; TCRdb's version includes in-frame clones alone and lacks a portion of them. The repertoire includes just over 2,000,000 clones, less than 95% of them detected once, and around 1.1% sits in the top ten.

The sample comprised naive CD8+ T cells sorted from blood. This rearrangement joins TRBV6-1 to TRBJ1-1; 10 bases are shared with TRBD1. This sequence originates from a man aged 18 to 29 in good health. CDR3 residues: CAGRDRGFLNTEAFF. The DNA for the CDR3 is TGTGCCGGACGGGACAGGGGCTTCCTTAACACTGAAGCTTTCTTT.